This T cell receptor (beta chain) was recovered during a study of control samples from healthy donors and cancer patients. Germline values: CDR1 GTSNPN, CDR2 SVGIG (reference sequence). V dropped 6 bases and J dropped 6 bases, with 16 bases sitting between them. This CDR3 region has 13 residues. The protocol was immunoSEQ multiplex PCR, while the TCRdb copy is restricted to in-frame clones and leaves out a portion. The sample shows about 130,000 clones, 80% to 95% of them seen only once. The rearrangement joins TRBV30 to TRBJ2-3, with D tentatively TRBD1 (5 bases). The sequence derives from a man aged 40-49 years in good health. The sequenced sample consisted of blood. The DNA for the CDR3 is TGTGCCTGCCAAATAGGGGTCGCGGATACGCAGTATTTT. As protein: CACQIGVADTQYF.